The clone carrying this T cell receptor (beta chain) was seen more than once but under ten times. Antigen specificity is unknown. Expressed TCRB transcripts were sequenced because the isolated RNA had all been reverse transcribed beforehand. The repertoire was sequenced with immunoSEQ multiplex PCR; TCRdb's copy has only in-frame clones and lacks some. This repertoire shows around 350,000 clones, 10% to 15% found once; its top ten account for about 0.017%. After removal of 0 bases from V and 3 bases from J, the junction contained 7 bases not matched to a gene. CDR1 and CDR2 (germline): SGHTA, FQGNSA. The CDR3 totals 16 residues. The sample comes from a study of beta chain features in type 1 diabetes. Study results and limitations: Individuals with type 1 diabetes displayed fewer insertions and more deletions at VDJ junctions. Cells carrying high TCR expression could end up over-represented when cDNA is sequenced.

The rearrangement joins TRBV7-2 to TRBJ2-7; 8 bases agree with TRBD1. Sample: naive CD4+ T cells from blood. The sequence was obtained from a man younger than 35 in good health. CDR3 region: CASSLAPGQGFYEQYF. CDR3 bases: TGTGCCAGCAGCTTAGCGCCCGGACAGGGCTTCTACGAGCAGTACTTC.